The entry that follows covers one T cell receptor beta chain sequence. The junction does not match germline at one end; this may be a read error. Germline V gene lookup returns CDR1 SGHRS and CDR2 YFSETQ. The CDR3 is made up of 14 amino acids. cDNA synthesis used a TRAV/TRBV-specific primer set for both chains. Amplification, which lasted 20 to 25 PCR cycles, used a constant-region primer and V-primer adapter to amplify TCRs. From the reads, TCRdb called clonotypes with MiXCR, one entry per CDR3 protein. Counted here are roughly 17,000 distinct CDR3 sequences, around two thirds occurring once; the ten biggest clones make up approximately 5.2%. The sample is drawn from a study of low-dose radiotherapy and immunotherapy resistance in tumors.

The chain combines TRBV5-1 with TRBJ1-5, with 9 bases identical to TRBD1. This sequence originates from a human donor with advanced metastatic prostate, ovarian, gallbladder or colorectal cancer (not recorded which). This table probably holds off-target reads from a library built for another chain. CDR3 in amino acids: CASRLGTGTGPQHF. The DNA of the CDR3 is TGCGCCAGCAGATTGGGGACAGGGACGGGCCCCCAGCATTTT.